The 2 T cell receptor beta chains given below trace back to one sample, sequenced in a study of cytomegalovirus exposure and HLA in healthy donors. Libraries were prepared by immunoSEQ multiplex PCR; TCRdb keeps only in-frame clonotypes and omits some of them. The sample consists of more than 60,000 clones, 95% to 98% of them appearing once. The source material was PBMCs. The receptors shown here come from a woman in her late teens or twenties in good health and CMV-seropositive.

The V and J genes are TRBV5-5 and TRBJ2-3; no firm D call. CDR1 is SGHKS and CDR2 is YYEKEE in the germline V gene (reference sequence). V gave up 4 bases and J gave up 4 bases, with 7 bases separating them. This CDR3 is 12 amino acids long. The DNA for the CDR3 is TGTGCCAGCAGCACCTATTCAGATACGCAGTATTTT. Translation: CASSTYSDTQYF.

V usage is TRBV30 and J usage is TRBJ2-7, with D unresolved. The germline gives CDR1 GTSNPN, CDR2 SVGIG (reference sequence). V was shortened by 6 bases and J by 6 bases, with 12 bases between the two germline ends. The CDR3 totals 11 residues. The CDR3 DNA reads as TGTGCCTGTGCGGCGGCTCGCGAGCAGTACTTC. It encodes CACAAAREQYF.